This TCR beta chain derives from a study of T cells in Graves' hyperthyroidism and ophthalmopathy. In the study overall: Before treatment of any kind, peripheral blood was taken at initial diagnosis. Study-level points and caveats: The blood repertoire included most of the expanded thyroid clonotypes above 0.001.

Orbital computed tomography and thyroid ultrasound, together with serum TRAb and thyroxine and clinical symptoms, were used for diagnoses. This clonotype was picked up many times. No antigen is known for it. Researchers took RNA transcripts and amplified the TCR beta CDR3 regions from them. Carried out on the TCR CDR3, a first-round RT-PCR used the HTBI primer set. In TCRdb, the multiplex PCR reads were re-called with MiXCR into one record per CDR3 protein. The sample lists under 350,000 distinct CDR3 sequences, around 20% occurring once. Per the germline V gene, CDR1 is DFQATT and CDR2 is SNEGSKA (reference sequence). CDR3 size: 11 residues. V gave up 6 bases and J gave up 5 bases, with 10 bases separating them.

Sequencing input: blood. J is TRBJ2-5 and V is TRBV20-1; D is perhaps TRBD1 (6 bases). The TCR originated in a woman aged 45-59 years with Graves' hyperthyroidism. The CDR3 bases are TGCAGTGCGGGAAGGGGGGAGACCCAGTACTTC. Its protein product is CSAGRGETQYF.